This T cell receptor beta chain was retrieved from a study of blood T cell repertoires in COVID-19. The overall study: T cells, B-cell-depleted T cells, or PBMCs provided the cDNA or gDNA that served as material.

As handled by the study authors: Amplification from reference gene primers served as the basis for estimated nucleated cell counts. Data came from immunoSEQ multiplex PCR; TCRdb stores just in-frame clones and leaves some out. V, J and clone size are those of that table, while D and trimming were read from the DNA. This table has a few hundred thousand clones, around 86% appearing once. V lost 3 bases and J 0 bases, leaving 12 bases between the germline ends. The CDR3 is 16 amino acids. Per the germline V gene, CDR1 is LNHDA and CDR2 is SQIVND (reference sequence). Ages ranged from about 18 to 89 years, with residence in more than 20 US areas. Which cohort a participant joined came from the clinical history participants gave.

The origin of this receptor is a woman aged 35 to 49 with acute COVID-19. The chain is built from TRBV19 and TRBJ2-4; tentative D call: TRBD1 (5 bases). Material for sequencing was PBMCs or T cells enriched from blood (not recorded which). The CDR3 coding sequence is TGTGCCAGTAGTATTTACGGACACTCAGCCAAAAACATTCAGTACTTC. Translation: CASSIYGHSAKNIQYF.